The sample holds one count of the clone carrying this TCR beta chain. The data are from a study of blood T cell repertoires in COVID-19. Study-level background: Sites across the United States, Italy and Spain contributed samples from acute and convalescent COVID-19. Sample material is recorded as cDNA or gDNA derived from T cells, B-cell-depleted T cells, or PBMCs.

Authors' analysis steps: Amplification with reference gene primers provided the estimates of nucleated cell counts. Produced via immunoSEQ multiplex PCR; TCRdb's table is partial and in-frame only. The DNA was the basis for D and trimming; V, J and clone size are from that table. The data hold around 290,000 clones, with 80% to 90% observed a single time. Sequences were obtained from peripheral blood. The TCR was taken from a woman between 50 and 59 years old who had recovered from COVID-19.

The CDR3 DNA sequence: TGTGCCACCAGCAGAGATCTGGGGGCGGACTATGGCTACACCTTC. It codes for CATSRDLGADYGYTF. This chain uses TRBV15 with TRBJ1-2, with D possibly matching TRBD1 (6 bases). V dropped 0 bases and J dropped 3 bases, with 11 bases sitting between them. The germline CDR1 and CDR2 sequences are LNHNV and YYDKDF (reference sequence). The CDR3 has 15 residues. The full variable domain, completed using reference TRBV15 and TRBJ1-2, is DAMVIQNPRYQVTQFGKPVTLSCSQTLNHNVMYWYQQKSSQAPKLLFHYYDKDFNNEADTPDNFQSRRPNTSFCFLDIRSPGLGDTAMYLCATSRDLGADYGYTFGSGTRLTVV.